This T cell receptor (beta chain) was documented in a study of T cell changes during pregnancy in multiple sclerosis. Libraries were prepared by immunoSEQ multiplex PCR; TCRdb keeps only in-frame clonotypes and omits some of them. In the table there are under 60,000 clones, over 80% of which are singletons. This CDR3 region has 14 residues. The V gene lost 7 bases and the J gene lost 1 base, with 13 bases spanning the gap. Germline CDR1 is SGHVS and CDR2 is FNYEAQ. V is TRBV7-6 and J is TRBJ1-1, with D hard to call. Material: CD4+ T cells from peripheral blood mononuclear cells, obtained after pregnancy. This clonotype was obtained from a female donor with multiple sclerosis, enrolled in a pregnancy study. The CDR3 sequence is CASTQLTRNTEAFF. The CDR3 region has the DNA TGTGCCAGCACCCAATTGACACGGAACACTGAAGCTTTCTTT.